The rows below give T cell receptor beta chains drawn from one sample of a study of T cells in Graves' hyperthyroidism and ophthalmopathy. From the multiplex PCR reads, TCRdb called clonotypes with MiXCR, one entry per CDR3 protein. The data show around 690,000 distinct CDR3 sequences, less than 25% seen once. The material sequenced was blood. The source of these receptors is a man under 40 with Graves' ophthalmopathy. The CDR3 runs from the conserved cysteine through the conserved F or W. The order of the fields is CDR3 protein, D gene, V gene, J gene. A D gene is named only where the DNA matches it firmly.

CDR3 protein: CSAEMATGQPQHF
D gene: .
V gene: TRBV20-1
J gene: TRBJ1-5

CDR3 protein: CASSEEGYGYTF
D gene: .
V gene: TRBV2
J gene: TRBJ1-2

CDR3 protein: CASSLGGAVEKLFF
D gene: .
V gene: TRBV11-2
J gene: TRBJ1-4

CDR3 protein: CAISESEQGRSPLHF
D gene: TRBD1
V gene: TRBV10-3
J gene: TRBJ1-6

CDR3 protein: CASNPGYGAGNSGANVLTF
D gene: .
V gene: TRBV6-1
J gene: TRBJ2-6

CDR3 protein: CASSQDGLAGVPVPNEQFF
D gene: TRBD2
V gene: TRBV3-1
J gene: TRBJ2-1

CDR3 protein: CSARGRDRVNSPLHF
D gene: TRBD1
V gene: TRBV20-1
J gene: TRBJ1-6

CDR3 protein: CSVVDRDRELKGAYEQYF
D gene: TRBD1
V gene: TRBV29-1
J gene: TRBJ2-7

CDR3 protein: CASSFQGTGAQYF
D gene: TRBD1
V gene: TRBV6-5
J gene: TRBJ2-5

CDR3 protein: CASSGSGSYNEQFF
D gene: .
V gene: TRBV28
J gene: TRBJ2-1

CDR3 protein: CASRGTGNNQPQQF
D gene: TRBD1
V gene: TRBV2
J gene: TRBJ1-5

CDR3 protein: CASSSSSGGHQPQHF
D gene: .
V gene: TRBV28
J gene: TRBJ1-5

CDR3 protein: CAISTTSSSSYEQYF
D gene: TRBD2
V gene: TRBV10-3
J gene: TRBJ2-7

CDR3 protein: CASSEGDRGGAFF
D gene: TRBD1
V gene: TRBV25-1
J gene: TRBJ1-1

CDR3 protein: CASSLAMTSASSYEQYF
D gene: TRBD2
V gene: TRBV7-6
J gene: TRBJ2-7

CDR3 protein: CASSQEGTSYEQYF
D gene: .
V gene: TRBV4-2
J gene: TRBJ2-7

CDR3 protein: CASSAGTGGSPLHF
D gene: TRBD1
V gene: TRBV27
J gene: TRBJ1-6

CDR3 protein: CASSRDSVPYEQYF
D gene: .
V gene: TRBV6-1
J gene: TRBJ2-7

CDR3 protein: CSARDDSDTGELFF
D gene: .
V gene: TRBV20-1
J gene: TRBJ2-2

CDR3 protein: CASSSTGGQVKAFF
D gene: .
V gene: TRBV5-6
J gene: TRBJ1-1

CDR3 protein: CSARDPGQSSYEQYF
D gene: .
V gene: TRBV20-1
J gene: TRBJ2-7

CDR3 protein: CSASPQREGNEQFF
D gene: TRBD2
V gene: TRBV20-1
J gene: TRBJ2-1

CDR3 protein: CASSSTSGGETQYF
D gene: TRBD2
V gene: TRBV6-1
J gene: TRBJ2-5

CDR3 protein: CASSISAGVSSYEQYF
D gene: TRBD2
V gene: TRBV19
J gene: TRBJ2-7

CDR3 protein: CASSQMTGTTYEQYF
D gene: .
V gene: TRBV4-1
J gene: TRBJ2-7

CDR3 protein: CASSFRKGANNEQFF
D gene: TRBD1
V gene: TRBV12-3/TRBV12-4
J gene: TRBJ2-1

CDR3 protein: CASSNNRGLEPYEQYF
D gene: TRBD1
V gene: TRBV6-1
J gene: TRBJ2-7

CDR3 protein: CASSEPGQGPLETQYF
D gene: TRBD1
V gene: TRBV25-1
J gene: TRBJ2-5

CDR3 protein: CSARRREAYNEQFF
D gene: TRBD2
V gene: TRBV20-1
J gene: TRBJ2-1

CDR3 protein: CASSRSGRPDTQYF
D gene: TRBD2
V gene: TRBV7-9
J gene: TRBJ2-3

CDR3 protein: CASSSTSRHNEQYF
D gene: TRBD2
V gene: TRBV11-2
J gene: TRBJ2-7

CDR3 protein: CASSLALAGEIDEQYF
D gene: TRBD2
V gene: TRBV7-9
J gene: TRBJ2-7

CDR3 protein: CATQGGLSQPQHF
D gene: .
V gene: TRBV2
J gene: TRBJ1-5

CDR3 protein: CASSQAASGWGNEQFF
D gene: TRBD2
V gene: TRBV3-1
J gene: TRBJ2-1

CDR3 protein: CASSYIRDNSPLHF
D gene: .
V gene: TRBV6-2/TRBV6-3
J gene: TRBJ1-6

CDR3 protein: CASSGPQSYEQYF
D gene: .
V gene: TRBV11-2
J gene: TRBJ2-7

CDR3 protein: CASSVLTAGSDEQYF
D gene: .
V gene: TRBV19
J gene: TRBJ2-7

CDR3 protein: CASSSRGDEQYF
D gene: .
V gene: TRBV7-9
J gene: TRBJ2-7

CDR3 protein: CASKVRNYGYTF
D gene: .
V gene: TRBV28
J gene: TRBJ1-2

CDR3 protein: CAISESGRHYEQYF
D gene: .
V gene: TRBV10-3
J gene: TRBJ2-7

CDR3 protein: CASSLGQGRGSPLHF
D gene: .
V gene: TRBV3-1
J gene: TRBJ1-6

CDR3 protein: CSVQLAGPYEQYF
D gene: TRBD2
V gene: TRBV29-1
J gene: TRBJ2-7

CDR3 protein: CATTPSGRTQETQYF
D gene: TRBD2
V gene: TRBV15
J gene: TRBJ2-5

CDR3 protein: CASRAAGDYNEQFF
D gene: TRBD2
V gene: TRBV27
J gene: TRBJ2-1

CDR3 protein: CASSQGPLGGYTF
D gene: .
V gene: TRBV3-1
J gene: TRBJ1-2

CDR3 protein: CASSTQGAVTKNIQFF
D gene: TRBD1
V gene: TRBV11-2
J gene: .

CDR3 protein: CASGENTEAFF
D gene: .
V gene: TRBV6-1
J gene: TRBJ1-1

CDR3 protein: CASSQGVQVETEAFF
D gene: .
V gene: TRBV4-3
J gene: TRBJ1-1

CDR3 protein: CSGDLSSYEQYF
D gene: .
V gene: TRBV20-1
J gene: TRBJ2-7

CDR3 protein: CASSLVGGRYYEQYF
D gene: .
V gene: TRBV7-9
J gene: TRBJ2-7

CDR3 protein: CSARDHRSGSWQETQYF
D gene: TRBD2
V gene: TRBV20-1
J gene: TRBJ2-5

CDR3 protein: CATSEPGPPVRPQHF
D gene: .
V gene: TRBV24-1
J gene: TRBJ1-5

CDR3 protein: CASSYSRGRADTGELFF
D gene: .
V gene: TRBV6-2/TRBV6-3
J gene: TRBJ2-2

CDR3 protein: CSARPGLGAYNEQFF
D gene: TRBD2
V gene: TRBV20-1
J gene: TRBJ2-1

CDR3 protein: CAWSLGRGIEKLFF
D gene: .
V gene: TRBV30
J gene: TRBJ1-4

CDR3 protein: CASSNPETQYF
D gene: .
V gene: TRBV12-3/TRBV12-4
J gene: TRBJ2-5

CDR3 protein: CASRITSVSNTEAFF
D gene: .
V gene: TRBV6-1
J gene: TRBJ1-1

CDR3 protein: CASSLAGVSNTEAFF
D gene: .
V gene: TRBV11-2
J gene: TRBJ1-1

CDR3 protein: CASSAGPGETQYF
D gene: .
V gene: TRBV11-2
J gene: TRBJ2-5